In its sample, the clone carrying this T cell receptor (beta chain) was seen a few times. Its target is unknown. TCRdb reanalysed the reads using MiXCR and keeps one entry per CDR3 protein. There are over 100,000 distinct CDR3 sequences in the sample; 16% occur only once, and about 8.8% lies in the top ten. The CDR3 extends over 12 amino acids. Trimming left V 3 bases short and J 8 bases short, with 5 bases between. Germline CDR1 and CDR2: MDHEN and SYDVKM. The sample belongs to a study of T cell repertoires in cytomegalovirus infection. Study at large: Carrying CMV and the relevant HLA type showed in public TCR beta signatures.

Study outcomes and limitations: Individuals carrying CMV plus the relevant HLA were identified by cumulative frequency of public TCR beta families. There were HLA-C-restricted CMV-specific TCR beta clonotypes dominating the ex vivo response.

The source of this sequence is a human donor in good health (CMV status not recorded). Some clones in this sample may be carry-over from other donors' samples. The material sequenced was PBMCs. The chain links TRBV28 to TRBJ1-6; D call uncertain. The CDR3 sequence: CASSFPYSPLHF. For the CDR3, the DNA is TGTGCCAGCAGTTTTCCCTATTCACCCCTCCACTTT.